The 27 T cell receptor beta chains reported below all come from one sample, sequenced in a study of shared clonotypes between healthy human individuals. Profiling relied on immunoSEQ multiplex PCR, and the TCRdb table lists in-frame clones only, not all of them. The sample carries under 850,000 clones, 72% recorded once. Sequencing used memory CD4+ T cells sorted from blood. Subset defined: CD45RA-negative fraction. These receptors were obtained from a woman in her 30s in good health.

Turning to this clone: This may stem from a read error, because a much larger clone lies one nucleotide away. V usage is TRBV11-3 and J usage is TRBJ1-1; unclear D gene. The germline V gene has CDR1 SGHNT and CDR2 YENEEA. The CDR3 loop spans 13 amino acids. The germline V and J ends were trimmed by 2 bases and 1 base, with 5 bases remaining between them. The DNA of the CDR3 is TGTGCCAGCAGCTTAAAAAGGAACACTGAAGCTTTCTTT. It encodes CASSLKRNTEAFF.

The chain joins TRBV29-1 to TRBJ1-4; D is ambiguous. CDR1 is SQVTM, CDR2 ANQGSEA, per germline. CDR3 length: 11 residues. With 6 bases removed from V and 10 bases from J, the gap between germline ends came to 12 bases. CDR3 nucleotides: TGCAGCGTCCCGGGCTGGGGAAAACTGTTTTTT. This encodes CSVPGWGKLFF.

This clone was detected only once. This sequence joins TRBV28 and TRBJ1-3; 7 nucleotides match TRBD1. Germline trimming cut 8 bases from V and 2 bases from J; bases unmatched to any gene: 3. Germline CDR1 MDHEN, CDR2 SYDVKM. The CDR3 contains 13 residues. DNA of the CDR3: TGTGCCAGCTTGGACAGGACTGGAAACACCATATATTTT. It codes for CASLDRTGNTIYF.

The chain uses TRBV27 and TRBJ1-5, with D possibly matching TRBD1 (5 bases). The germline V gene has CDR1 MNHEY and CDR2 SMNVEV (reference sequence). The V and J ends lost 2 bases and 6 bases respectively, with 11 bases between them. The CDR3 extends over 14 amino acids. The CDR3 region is CASSLDGGGQPQHF. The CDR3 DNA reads TGTGCCAGCAGTTTAGACGGGGGTGGTCAGCCCCAGCATTTT.

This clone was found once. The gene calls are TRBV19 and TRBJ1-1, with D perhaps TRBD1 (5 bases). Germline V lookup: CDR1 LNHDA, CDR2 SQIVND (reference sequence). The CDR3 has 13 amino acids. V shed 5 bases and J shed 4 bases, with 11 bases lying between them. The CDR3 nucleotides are TGTGCCAGTAGTGTACTGGGGGGCACTGAAGCTTTCTTT. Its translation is CASSVLGGTEAFF. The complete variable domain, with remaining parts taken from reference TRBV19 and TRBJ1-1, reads DGGITQSPKYLFRKEGQNVTLSCEQNLNHDAMYWYRQDPGQGLRLIYYSQIVNDFQKGDIAEGYSVSREKKESFPLTVTSAQKNPTAFYLCASSVLGGTEAFFGQGTRLTVV.

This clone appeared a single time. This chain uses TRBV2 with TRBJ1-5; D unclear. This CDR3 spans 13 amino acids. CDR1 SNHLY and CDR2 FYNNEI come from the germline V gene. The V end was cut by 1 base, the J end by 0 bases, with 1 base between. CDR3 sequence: CASSEGSNQPQHF. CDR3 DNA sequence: TGTGCCAGCAGTGAAGGTAGCAATCAGCCCCAGCATTTT.

The CDR3 bases are TGTGCCAGCAGCGCGGGAGGGAGGGAGACCCAGTACTTC. It codes for CASSAGGRETQYF. This chain links TRBV7-9 with TRBJ2-5; 9 bases match TRBD2. The CDR3 is 13 residues long. The ends lost 5 bases at V and 5 bases at J; junction bases unmatched: 3. In germline, CDR1 is SEHNR, CDR2 FQNEAQ (reference sequence).

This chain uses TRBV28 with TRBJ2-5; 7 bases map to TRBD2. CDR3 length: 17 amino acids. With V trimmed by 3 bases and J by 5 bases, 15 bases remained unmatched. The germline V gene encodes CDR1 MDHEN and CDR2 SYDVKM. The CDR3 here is CASSFGGAGLLGETQYF. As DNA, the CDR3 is TGTGCCAGCAGTTTTGGTGGAGCGGGGCTCCTCGGGGAGACCCAGTACTTC.

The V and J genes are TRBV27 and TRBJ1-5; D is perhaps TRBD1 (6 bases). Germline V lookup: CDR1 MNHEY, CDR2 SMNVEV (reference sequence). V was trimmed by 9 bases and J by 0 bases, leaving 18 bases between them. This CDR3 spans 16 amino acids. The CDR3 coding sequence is TGTGCCAGTAGCTCCTCCGGGACACTTAGCAATCAGCCCCAGCATTTT. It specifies CASSSSGTLSNQPQHF.

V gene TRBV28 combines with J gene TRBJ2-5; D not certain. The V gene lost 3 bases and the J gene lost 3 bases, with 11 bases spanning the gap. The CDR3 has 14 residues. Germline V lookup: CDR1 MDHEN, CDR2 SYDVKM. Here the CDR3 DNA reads TGTGCCAGCAGTTTTTCCCAGACTGAAGAGACCCAGTACTTC. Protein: CASSFSQTEETQYF. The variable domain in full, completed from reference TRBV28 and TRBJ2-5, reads DVKVTQSSRYLVKRTGEKVFLECVQDMDHENMFWYRQDPGLGLRLIYFSYDVKMKEKGDIPEGYSVSREKKERFSLILESASTNQTSMYLCASSFSQTEETQYFGPGTRLLVL.

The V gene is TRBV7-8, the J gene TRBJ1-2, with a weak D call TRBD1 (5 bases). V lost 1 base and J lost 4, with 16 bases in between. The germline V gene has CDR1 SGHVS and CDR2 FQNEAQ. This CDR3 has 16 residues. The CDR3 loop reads CASSLGTSRGGYGYTF. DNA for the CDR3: TGTGCCAGCAGCTTAGGCACCAGTCGGGGGGGCTATGGCTACACCTTC.

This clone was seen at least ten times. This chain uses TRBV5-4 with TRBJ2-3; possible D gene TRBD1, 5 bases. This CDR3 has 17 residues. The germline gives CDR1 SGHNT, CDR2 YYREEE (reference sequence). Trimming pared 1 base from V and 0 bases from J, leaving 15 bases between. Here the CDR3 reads CASSLWGRHSSTDTQYF. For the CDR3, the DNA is TGTGCCAGCAGCTTGTGGGGCAGGCACTCTAGCACAGATACGCAGTATTTT.

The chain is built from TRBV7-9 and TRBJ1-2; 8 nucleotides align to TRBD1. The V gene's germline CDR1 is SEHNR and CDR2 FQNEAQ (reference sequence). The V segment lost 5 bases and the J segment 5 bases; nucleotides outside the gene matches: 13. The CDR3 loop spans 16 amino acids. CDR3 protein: CASSQASGTGGYGYTF. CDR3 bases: TGTGCCAGCAGCCAAGCCTCCGGTACAGGGGGATATGGCTACACCTTC. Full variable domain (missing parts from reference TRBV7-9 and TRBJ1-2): DTGVSQNPRHKITKRGQNVTFRCDPISEHNRLYWYRQTLGQGPEFLTYFQNEAQLEKSRLLSDRFSAERPKGSFSTLEIQRTEQGDSAMYLCASSQASGTGGYGYTFGSGTRLTVV.

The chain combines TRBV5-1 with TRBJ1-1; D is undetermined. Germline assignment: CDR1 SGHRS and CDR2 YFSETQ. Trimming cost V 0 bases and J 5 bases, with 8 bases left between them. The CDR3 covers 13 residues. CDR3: CASSLVMGTEAFF. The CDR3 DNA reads TGCGCCAGCAGCTTGGTTATGGGTACTGAAGCTTTCTTT.

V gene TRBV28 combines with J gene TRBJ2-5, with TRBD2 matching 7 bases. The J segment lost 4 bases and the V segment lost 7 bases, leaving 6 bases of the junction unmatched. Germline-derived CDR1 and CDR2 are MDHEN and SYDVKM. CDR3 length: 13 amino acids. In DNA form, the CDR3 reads TGTGCCAGCAAGGAGGGAGGGCCAGAGACCCAGTACTTC. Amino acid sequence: CASKEGGPETQYF.

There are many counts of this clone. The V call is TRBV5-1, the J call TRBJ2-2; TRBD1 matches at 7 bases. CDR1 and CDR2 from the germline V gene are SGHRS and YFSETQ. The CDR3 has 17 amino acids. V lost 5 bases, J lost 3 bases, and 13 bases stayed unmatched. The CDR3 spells CASRFEADRAHTGELFF. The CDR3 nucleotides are TGCGCCAGCAGGTTCGAGGCCGACAGGGCTCACACCGGGGAGCTGTTTTTT. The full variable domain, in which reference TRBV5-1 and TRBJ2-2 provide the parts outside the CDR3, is KAGVTQTPRYLIKTRGQQVTLSCSPISGHRSVSWYQQTPGQGLQFLFEYFSETQRNKGNFPGRFSGRQFSNSRSEMNVSTLELGDSALYLCASRFEADRAHTGELFFGEGSRLTVL.

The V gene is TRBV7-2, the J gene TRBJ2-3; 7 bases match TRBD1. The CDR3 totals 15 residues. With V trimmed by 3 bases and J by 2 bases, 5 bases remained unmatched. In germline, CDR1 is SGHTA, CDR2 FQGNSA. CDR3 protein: CASSLGTVSTDTQYF. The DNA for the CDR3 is TGTGCCAGCAGCTTGGGGACAGTTTCCACAGATACGCAGTATTTT.

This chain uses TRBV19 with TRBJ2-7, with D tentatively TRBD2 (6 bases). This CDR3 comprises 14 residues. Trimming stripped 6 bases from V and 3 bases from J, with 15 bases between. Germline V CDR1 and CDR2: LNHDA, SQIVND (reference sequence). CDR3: CASSVGEAIYEQYF. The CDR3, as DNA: TGTGCCAGTAGCGTAGGGGAGGCGATCTACGAGCAGTACTTC.

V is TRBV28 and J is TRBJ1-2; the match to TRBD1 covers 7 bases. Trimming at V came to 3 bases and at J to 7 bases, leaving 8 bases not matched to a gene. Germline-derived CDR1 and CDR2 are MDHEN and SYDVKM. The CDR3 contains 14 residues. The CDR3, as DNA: TGTGCCAGCAGTTTGCCTAGGACAGGTACTGGCTACACCTTC. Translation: CASSLPRTGTGYTF.

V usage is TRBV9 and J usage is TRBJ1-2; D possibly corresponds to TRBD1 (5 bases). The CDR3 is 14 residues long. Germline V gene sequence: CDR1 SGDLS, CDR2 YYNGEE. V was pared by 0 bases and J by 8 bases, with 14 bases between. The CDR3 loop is CASSVGWGKNGYTF. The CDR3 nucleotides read TGTGCCAGCAGCGTAGGCTGGGGGAAGAACGGCTACACCTTC.

The CDR3 reads CASSLVSLFQGIDTQYF. As DNA, the CDR3 is TGTGCCAGCAGCTTAGTCAGCCTCTTCCAAGGCATAGATACGCAGTATTTT. This chain uses TRBV11-2 with TRBJ2-3; D gene unclear. Germline-derived CDR1 and CDR2 are SGHAT and FQNNGV. Trimming took 1 base from V and 5 from J, leaving 19 bases between them. CDR3 length: 17 amino acids.

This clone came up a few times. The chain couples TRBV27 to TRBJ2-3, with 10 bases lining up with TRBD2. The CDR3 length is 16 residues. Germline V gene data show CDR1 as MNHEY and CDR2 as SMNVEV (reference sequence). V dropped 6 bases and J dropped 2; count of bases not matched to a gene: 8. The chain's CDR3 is CASRFRLAGATDTQYF. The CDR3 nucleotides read TGTGCCAGCAGATTCAGACTAGCGGGTGCCACAGATACGCAGTATTTT.

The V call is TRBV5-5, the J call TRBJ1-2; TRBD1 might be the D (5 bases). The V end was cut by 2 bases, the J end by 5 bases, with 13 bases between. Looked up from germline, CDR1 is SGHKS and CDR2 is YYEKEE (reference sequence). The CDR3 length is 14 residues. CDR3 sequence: CASSFRDLTYGYTF. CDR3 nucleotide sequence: TGTGCCAGCAGCTTCCGGGACCTTACGTATGGCTACACCTTC.

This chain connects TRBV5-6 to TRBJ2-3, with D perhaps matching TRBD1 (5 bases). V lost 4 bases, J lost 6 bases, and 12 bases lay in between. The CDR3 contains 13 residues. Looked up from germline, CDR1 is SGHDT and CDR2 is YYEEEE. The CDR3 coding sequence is TGTGCCAGCAGCCGCTTCACAGGCGATACGCAGTATTTT. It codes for CASSRFTGDTQYF.

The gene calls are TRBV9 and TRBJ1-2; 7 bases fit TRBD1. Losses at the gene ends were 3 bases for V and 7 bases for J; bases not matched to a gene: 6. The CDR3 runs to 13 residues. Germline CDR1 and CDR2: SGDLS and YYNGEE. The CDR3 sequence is CASSAQGGLGYTF. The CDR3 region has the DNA TGTGCCAGCAGCGCCCAGGGGGGGCTTGGCTACACCTTC.

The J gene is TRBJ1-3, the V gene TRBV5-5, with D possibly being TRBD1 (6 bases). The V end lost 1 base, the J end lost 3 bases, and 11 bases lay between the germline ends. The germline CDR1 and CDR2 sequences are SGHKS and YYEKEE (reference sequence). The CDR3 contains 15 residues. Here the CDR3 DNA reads TGTGCCAGCAGCTTGCCGGGGGCATTTGGAAACACCATATATTTT. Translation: CASSLPGAFGNTIYF.

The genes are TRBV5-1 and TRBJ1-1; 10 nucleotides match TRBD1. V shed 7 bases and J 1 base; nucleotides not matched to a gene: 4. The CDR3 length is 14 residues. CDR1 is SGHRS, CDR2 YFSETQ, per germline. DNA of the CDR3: TGCGCCAGCGGGACAGGGGTGCCGAACACTGAAGCTTTCTTT. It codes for CASGTGVPNTEAFF.